The 24 T cell receptor beta chains listed next were all sequenced from one sample in a study of T cell clones after liver transplantation (dated by TCRdb to about 2019). The time point label of this sample denotes: pre-transplant. Libraries were constructed by the immunoSEQ multiplex PCR assay. Entries here come from immuneACCESS through TCRdb and include only in-frame sequences with V and J called. Some clones fail to appear in such tables; in the studies checked, an unresolved V gene covers under half of the shortfall, and the cause of the remainder is unknown. This sample gives over 60,000 clones in total; about four fifths of them show up just once. The top ten constitute 0.45% to 0.65% of the sample. Sequenced here: CD4+ T cells from blood, sampled before liver transplant. These receptor sequences come from a human donor who received a liver transplant.

This chain joins TRBV6-1 and TRBJ1-3; 8 positions match TRBD1. CDR1 MNHNS and CDR2 SASEGT come from the germline V gene. V was clipped by 4 bases and J by 4 bases; unmatched bases: 3. This CDR3 has 14 amino acids. The CDR3 spells CASSGQGRGNTIYF. CDR3 coding DNA: TGTGCCAGCAGTGGACAGGGGAGGGGAAACACCATATATTTT.

The V call is TRBV28, the J call TRBJ2-3; D might be TRBD2 (5 bases). With 9 bases removed from V and 9 bases from J, the gap between germline ends came to 25 bases. There are 15 residues in the CDR3. From germline, CDR1 is MDHEN and CDR2 SYDVKM. Written as DNA, the CDR3 is TGTGCCAGTCGACTCGAAGGACTCTACACGCAAACGCAGTATTTT. Translating it yields CASRLEGLYTQTQYF.

V and J are TRBV5-1 and TRBJ2-1; 8 bases are shared with TRBD2. The germline V gene encodes CDR1 SGHRS and CDR2 YFSETQ. The ends lost 4 bases at V and 10 bases at J; junction bases unmatched: 16. This CDR3 has 16 amino acids. The CDR3 loop is CASSRGQSGSQREQFF. CDR3 nucleotide sequence: TGCGCCAGCAGCAGGGGTCAGAGCGGGAGCCAGAGAGAGCAGTTCTTC.

The chain uses TRBV7-9 and TRBJ2-1; D not resolved. This CDR3 comprises 13 residues. CDR1 and CDR2 from the germline V gene are SEHNR and FQNEAQ (reference sequence). Trimming shortened V by 2 bases and J by 9 bases, and 11 bases separated the two germline ends. Here the CDR3 reads CASSLWEGFEQFF. The CDR3 region has the DNA TGTGCCAGCAGCTTATGGGAAGGTTTTGAGCAGTTCTTC.

The chain couples TRBV5-1 to TRBJ2-2, with 7 bases that match TRBD2. The CDR3 loop spans 19 amino acids. Losses at the gene ends were 2 bases for V and 5 bases for J; bases not matched to a gene: 18. The germline V gene has CDR1 SGHRS and CDR2 YFSETQ. CDR3 protein: CASSFDERSGTGGTGELFF. The CDR3 DNA sequence: TGCGCCAGCAGCTTTGACGAGCGTTCAGGGACGGGAGGAACCGGGGAGCTGTTTTTT.

On this clone itself: Other nucleotide sequences from this sample produce the same CDR3. The chain joins TRBV28 to TRBJ1-2; TRBD1 aligns across 10 bases. J lost 5 bases, V lost 6 bases, and 3 bases had no gene match. This CDR3 region has 13 residues. The germline V gene has CDR1 MDHEN and CDR2 SYDVKM. CDR3 sequence reads: CASSPGQGYGYTF. DNA for the CDR3: TGTGCCAGCAGCCCGGGACAGGGGTATGGCTACACCTTC.

V is TRBV6-1 and J is TRBJ1-5, with 7 nucleotides matching TRBD1. V dropped 6 bases and J dropped 0; count of bases not matched to a gene: 5. The CDR3 has 15 residues. CDR1 is MNHNS, CDR2 SASEGT, per germline. The chain's CDR3 is CASRGQYYSNQPQHF. In nucleotides, the CDR3 is TGTGCCAGCAGGGGACAGTACTATAGCAATCAGCCCCAGCATTTT.

The CDR3: CASKDGLSTDTQYF. CDR3 DNA sequence: TGTGCCAGCAAGGACGGCCTTAGCACAGATACGCAGTATTTT. V gene TRBV7-8 combines with J gene TRBJ2-3; D uncertain. The V end lost 7 bases, the J end lost 0 bases, and 11 bases lay between the germline ends. This CDR3 is built from 14 residues. Germline assignment: CDR1 SGHVS and CDR2 FQNEAQ.

The chain combines TRBV21-1 with TRBJ2-7; TRBD1, the D gene given by the table, was not confirmed from the DNA. TRBV21-1 is a listed pseudogene. This CDR3 contains 17 residues. In DNA form, the CDR3 reads TGTGCCAGCAGCAAAGCCCCTAGGACAGGCCTATCCTACGAGCAGTACTTC. Protein: CASSKAPRTGLSYEQYF.

This sequence joins TRBV2 and TRBJ2-4; no definite D call. Trimming took 6 bases from V and 0 from J, leaving 15 bases between them. The CDR3 consists of 16 residues. CDR1 SNHLY and CDR2 FYNNEI come from the germline V gene. CDR3 sequence (DNA): TGTGCCAGCAGCGCCTGGACCAGTCGAGCCAAAAACATTCAGTACTTC. Protein sequence: CASSAWTSRAKNIQYF.

V gene TRBV19 combines with J gene TRBJ1-4; D is possibly TRBD1 (6 bases). The germline V gene encodes CDR1 LNHDA and CDR2 SQIVND (reference sequence). CDR3 size: 12 residues. Trimming cost V 8 bases and J 11 bases, with 15 bases left between them. The CDR3 nucleotides read TGTGCCAGTGGGGGACGGGGGGCGAAACTGTTTTTT. Translation gives CASGGRGAKLFF.

The rearrangement joins TRBV28 to TRBJ1-2; the D is unclear. The germline gives CDR1 MDHEN, CDR2 SYDVKM. V was trimmed by 6 bases and J by 11 bases, leaving 10 bases between them. The length of the CDR3 is 10 residues. CDR3 amino acids: CASRGALYTF. Written as DNA, the CDR3 is TGTGCCAGCAGGGGCGCTTTGTACACCTTC.

The chain has TRBV28 and TRBJ2-7; D gene uncertain. V gave up 0 bases and J gave up 2 bases, with 11 bases separating them. Germline V gene lookup returns CDR1 MDHEN and CDR2 SYDVKM. The CDR3 length is 15 residues. The DNA of the CDR3 is TGTGCCAGCAGTTTATGGGACGAATGGGCCTACGAGCAGTACTTC. Protein product: CASSLWDEWAYEQYF.

The chain employs TRBV11-2 and TRBJ2-1; D not certain. Germline lookup yields CDR1 SGHAT and CDR2 FQNNGV. Trimming pared 0 bases from V and 12 bases from J, leaving 9 bases between. CDR3 length: 12 residues. CDR3 loop: CASSLDQRWQFF. CDR3 nucleotides: TGTGCCAGCAGCTTAGATCAAAGATGGCAGTTCTTC.

This chain connects TRBV19 to TRBJ1-2; 8 bases are a match to TRBD1. Germline V gives CDR1 LNHDA, CDR2 SQIVND (reference sequence). CDR3 size: 16 residues. V was pared by 4 bases and J by 4 bases, with 11 bases of the junction left unmatched. CDR3 coding DNA: TGTGCCAGTAGTACCTTATCCGGGACAGGTTTCTATGGCTACACCTTC. It yields the protein CASSTLSGTGFYGYTF.

This clone was counted a few times. The chain employs TRBV5-8 and TRBJ2-5, with unresolved D. This CDR3 is built from 13 residues. V was pared by 1 base and J by 2 bases, with 6 bases between. Germline V gene sequence: CDR1 SGHTS, CDR2 YDEGEE. In DNA, the CDR3 is TGTGCCAGCAGCTTGTATAATCAAGAGACCCAGTACTTC. Its protein is CASSLYNQETQYF.

In its sample, this clone was seen a few times. The J gene is TRBJ1-3, the V gene TRBV10-2, with D possibly TRBD1 on 6 matching bases. The V gene's germline CDR1 is WSHSY and CDR2 SAAADI. The CDR3 covers 14 residues. V lost 4 bases and J 8 bases, leaving 15 bases between the germline ends. The DNA of the CDR3 is TGCGCCAGCAGTGCTGGACCAGGGGTTGACACCATATATTTT. It is translated as CASSAGPGVDTIYF.

The rearrangement uses TRBV30 and TRBJ1-2; the D gene is possibly TRBD1 (5 bases). CDR1 GTSNPN and CDR2 SVGIG come from the germline V gene (reference sequence). The CDR3 contains 16 residues. Trimming cost V 0 bases and J 4 bases, with 18 bases left between them. This CDR3 is CAWSVLGPRRIYGYTF. CDR3 nucleotides: TGTGCCTGGAGTGTGCTGGGACCGCGCCGAATCTATGGCTACACCTTC.

The V gene is TRBV5-1, the J gene TRBJ2-3, with 10 bases that match TRBD1. Germline V lookup: CDR1 SGHRS, CDR2 YFSETQ. The length of the CDR3 is 18 residues. The ends lost 4 bases at V and 4 bases at J; junction bases unmatched: 15. The CDR3 bases are TGCGCCAGCAGCCCACAACGACTCGGGACAGGGGCGTCAGATACGCAGTATTTT. Residues: CASSPQRLGTGASDTQYF.

This clone was detected a few times. The chain carries TRBV4-3 and TRBJ2-5; 11 positions match TRBD2. V gave up 2 bases and J gave up 5 bases; unmatched junction bases: 13. This CDR3 region has 18 residues. Per the germline V gene, CDR1 is LGHNA and CDR2 is YSLEER. The DNA for the CDR3 is TGCGCCAGCAGCCAAAACCCCTACTTTAGCGGGAGGGCCGAGACCCAGTACTTC. Translation: CASSQNPYFSGRAETQYF.

The chain uses TRBV7-2 and TRBJ1-2; D possibly corresponds to TRBD1 (6 bases). The V end was cut by 1 base, the J end by 4 bases, with 19 bases between. The CDR3 consists of 17 residues. Germline V CDR1 and CDR2: SGHTA, FQGNSA. The CDR3 DNA sequence: TGTGCCAGCAGCTTAGAGGCAGGGGCCCGCTCCCTCTATGGCTACACCTTC. It yields the protein CASSLEAGARSLYGYTF.

This chain uses TRBV18 with TRBJ2-7, with TRBD1 matching over 12 bases. V lost 5 bases, J lost 6 bases, and 5 bases stayed unmatched. This CDR3 contains 14 residues. The germline V gene encodes CDR1 KGHSH and CDR2 LQKENI. The CDR3 coding sequence is TGTGCCAGCTCAACGGGACAGGGGGCTACCGAGCAGTACTTC. It encodes CASSTGQGATEQYF.

V and J are TRBV18 and TRBJ1-1; no reliable D call. This CDR3 comprises 13 residues. V gave up 8 bases and J gave up 0 bases, with 10 bases separating them. Germline V gene lookup returns CDR1 KGHSH and CDR2 LQKENI. The CDR3 region has the DNA TGTGCCAGCGGTGTGGGTATGAACACTGAAGCTTTCTTT. Amino acid sequence: CASGVGMNTEAFF.

This chain links TRBV5-1 with TRBJ1-5; D unresolved. Germline CDR1 and CDR2: SGHRS and YFSETQ. This CDR3 is 15 amino acids long. Trimming pared 0 bases from V and 0 bases from J, leaving 7 bases between. CDR3 protein: CASSLDSPSNQPQHF. CDR3 coding DNA: TGCGCCAGCAGCTTGGACAGCCCTAGCAATCAGCCCCAGCATTTT.